This entry lists 14 T cell receptor beta chains sequenced from one sample in a study of metastatic and nonmetastatic thyroid tumors. Ahead of thyroid surgery, no patient had received treatment of any kind. TCRdb re-called clones via MiXCR from the PCR reads. The sample has about 69,000 clones; more than 13% are singletons. Sequenced input: blood. These receptors all come from a male donor with papillary thyroid cancer or a benign thyroid nodule (not recorded which). Some clones in this sample may be carry-over from other donors' samples.

There are many counts of this clone. The chain combines TRBV6-5 with TRBJ1-1, with 9 bases fitting TRBD1. The CDR3 runs 14 residues. The germline V gene encodes CDR1 MNHEY and CDR2 SVGAGI. The V and J ends lost 2 bases and 10 bases, in that order; junction bases with no gene match: 8. The CDR3 DNA reads TGTGCCAGCAGTTACCCCGACAGGGGGATAGGAGCTTTCTTT. It translates to CASSYPDRGIGAFF.

This clone has ten or more counts. This chain links TRBV20-1 with TRBJ1-1, with D uncertain. The V gene's germline CDR1 is DFQATT and CDR2 SNEGSKA (reference sequence). Trimming cost V 0 bases and J 7 bases, with 15 bases left between them. This CDR3 contains 14 residues. The CDR3, as DNA: TGCAGTGCTAGAGATGTACAGCCGGGGATTGAAGCTTTCTTT. It is translated as CSARDVQPGIEAFF.

This clone appeared once. The genes are TRBV4-2 and TRBJ2-3; either TRBD1 or TRBD2 may fit D (6 bases each). This CDR3 comprises 16 residues. Germline V gene lookup returns CDR1 LGHNA and CDR2 YNFKEQ. The V gene lost 4 bases and the J gene lost 5 bases, with 19 bases spanning the gap. The CDR3 nucleotides read TGTGCCAGCAGCCCGGGGGCGACTGGGCTGGAAGATACGCAGTATTTT. Amino acids: CASSPGATGLEDTQYF.

This clone was counted many times. The V gene is TRBV7-3, the J gene TRBJ2-1; 13 bases align to TRBD2. The CDR3 consists of 16 residues. V shed 5 bases and J 6 bases; nucleotides not matched to a gene: 7. Germline V gives CDR1 SGHTA, CDR2 FQGTGA. The CDR3 is CASSLRGTSGVNEQFF. DNA of the CDR3: TGTGCCAGCAGCCTAAGAGGGACTAGCGGGGTCAATGAGCAGTTCTTC.

CDR3 sequence reads: CASSLGRAGGEQFF. CDR3 DNA: TGTGCCAGCAGCTTGGGTAGAGCGGGAGGTGAGCAGTTCTTC. V is TRBV5-6 and J is TRBJ2-1, with 9 bases identical to TRBD2. CDR3 length: 14 residues. Germline assignment: CDR1 SGHDT and CDR2 YYEEEE. The trim removed 0 bases at V and 9 bases at J, leaving 4 bases unmatched.

This clone occurred many times. The V and J genes are TRBV6-1 and TRBJ2-3, with 7 nucleotides matching TRBD2. Germline values: CDR1 MNHNS, CDR2 SASEGT. V lost 7 bases and J lost 0; bases outside the gene matches: 7. There are 15 residues in the CDR3. Here the CDR3 DNA reads TGTGCCAGCAAGTATAGCGGGTTTAGCACAGATACGCAGTATTTT. Residues: CASKYSGFSTDTQYF.

This clone was counted a single time. One end of the junction does not line up with germline, which may come from a read error. The rearrangement uses TRBV5-1 and TRBJ1-2, with D hard to call. From germline, CDR1 is SGHRS and CDR2 YFSETQ. There are 13 residues in the CDR3. The CDR3 protein is CASSLRYSWGYTF. DNA of the CDR3: TGTGCCAGCAGCTTGAGATACAGCTGGGGCTACACCTTC. Combining the CDR3 with reference TRBV5-1 and TRBJ1-2 gives the whole variable domain KAGVTQTPRYLIKTRGQQVTLSCSPISGHRSVSWYQQTPGQGLQFLFEYFSETQRNKGNFPGRFSGRQFSNSRSEMNVSTLELGDSALYLCASSLRYSWGYTFGSGTRLTVV.

Many counts were recorded for this clone. The rearrangement uses TRBV18 and TRBJ2-7; 9 bases are shared with TRBD1. Germline V lookup: CDR1 KGHSH, CDR2 LQKENI. The V gene end was trimmed by 3 bases and the J gene end by 2 bases; junction bases not matched to a gene: 11. CDR3 length equals 17 residues. DNA of the CDR3: TGTGCCAGCTCACCGACGCCCTACCGGGACAGGGCCTACGAGCAGTACTTC. Residues: CASSPTPYRDRAYEQYF.

Details on this clone: Compared with germline, one end of the junction differs, possibly owing to a read error. The chain uses TRBV27 and TRBJ2-7; 9 bases match TRBD2. The CDR3 consists of 19 residues. The V gene's germline CDR1 is MNHEY and CDR2 SMNVEV (reference sequence). The CDR3 loop is CASILSAELSGRWFYEQYF. The CDR3 DNA reads TGTGCCAGCATTTTATCGGCGGAACTAAGCGGGAGGTGGTTCTACGAGCAGTACTTC.

Notes on this clone: At one end the junction does not follow the germline gene, possibly because of a read error. CDR3 in DNA: TGTGCCAGTAGTATCACCTTTAGGGCGACAGATACTCAGTATTTT. Amino acid sequence: CASSITFRATDTQYF. The chain uses TRBV19 and TRBJ2-3; TRBD1 is a possible D gene (5 bases). The CDR3 is made up of 15 amino acids. Germline V gene lookup returns CDR1 LNHDA and CDR2 SQIVND (reference sequence).

This chain links TRBV20-1 with TRBJ2-7; no clear D gene. The CDR3 extends over 14 amino acids. Germline V gene sequence: CDR1 DFQATT, CDR2 SNEGSKA (reference sequence). This CDR3 is CSAQESRSSYEKYV. The DNA of the CDR3 is TGCAGTGCCCAGGAAAGTAGGAGCTCCTACGAGAAGTACGTC.

This clone has ten or more counts. This chain links TRBV4-3 with TRBJ2-7; D uncertain. The CDR3 is 15 residues long. Germline V gives CDR1 LGHNA, CDR2 YSLEER. Trimming stripped 0 bases from V and 3 bases from J, with 12 bases between. The CDR3 sequence: CASSQDIILFYEQYF. CDR3 bases: TGCGCCAGCAGCCAAGATATCATACTCTTCTACGAGCAGTACTTC.

The chain recombines TRBV7-9 with TRBJ1-1; 7 bases agree with TRBD1. The V gene's germline CDR1 is SEHNR and CDR2 FQNEAQ (reference sequence). This CDR3 spans 14 amino acids. The trim removed 7 bases at V and 4 bases at J, leaving 9 bases unmatched. CDR3 region: CASIAQGIITEAFF. The CDR3 region has the DNA TGTGCCAGCATCGCACAGGGGATCATCACTGAAGCTTTCTTT.

This clone was seen a handful of times. This may be a read error, as it is one base from a much larger clone. This sample includes further DNA sequences coding for the same CDR3. The genes are TRBV20-1 and TRBJ1-4; D gene ambiguous. Germline V lookup: CDR1 DFQATT, CDR2 SNEGSKA (reference sequence). The CDR3 runs 13 residues. The V end lost 6 bases, the J end lost 8 bases, and 16 bases lay between the germline ends. CDR3 sequence (DNA): TGCAGTGCAGAACGGGCTCCGCGGGAAAAACTGTTTTTT. It is translated as CSAERAPREKLFF.